This T cell receptor (beta chain) was recorded in a study of T cells in Graves' hyperthyroidism and ophthalmopathy. Study-level results: Blood also carried most thyroid clonotypes expanded above 0.001. Before onset, ophthalmopathy was predicted by the model a median 6.5 months earlier.

The germline CDR1 and CDR2 sequences are SQVTM and ANQGSEA. The CDR3 covers 13 residues. After removal of 5 bases from V and 0 bases from J, the junction contained 2 bases not matched to a gene. It was considered stable Graves' hyperthyroidism when ophthalmopathy did not progress within 18 months. Diagnosing involved the use of clinical symptoms, serum thyroxine and TRAb, thyroid ultrasound and orbital computed tomography. TCR beta CDR3 regions were amplified from RNA. First-round RT-PCR of the TCR CDR3 relied on the HTBI primer set. From the multiplex PCR reads, TCRdb called clonotypes with MiXCR, one entry per CDR3 protein. The table lists more than 150,000 distinct CDR3 sequences, over 15% of them singletons. This clonotype showed up many times. The antigen is not known.

The receptor was isolated from a woman aged 45-65 years with Graves' hyperthyroidism. The chain carries TRBV29-1 and TRBJ1-1, with TRBD1 matching 8 bases. Sample: blood. CDR3 sequence: CSVWDRMNTEAFF. As DNA, the CDR3 is TGCAGCGTTTGGGACAGGATGAACACTGAAGCTTTCTTT.